This T cell receptor beta chain is from a study of T-cell reconstitution after alpha-beta-depleted transplantation in children. The CDR3 loop spans 15 amino acids. Germline V lookup: CDR1 SGHNT, CDR2 YYREEE (reference sequence). The V gene lost 4 bases and the J gene lost 1 base, with 13 bases spanning the gap. This clonotype was counted a few times. Its antigen is still unknown. The study, taken as a whole, reports: Surviving recipient T cells and intrathymic progenitors accounted for some patients' high TCRbeta diversity at day 60. About two months after transplant, alpha-beta T cells reportedly came from several hundred expanded graft clones. Newly generated T cells supplied most T-cell counts and diversity one year post-transplant.

Unique molecular identifiers featured in how the TCRbeta library was prepared. TCRdb recomputed calls from the PCR reads with MiXCR, one row per CDR3 protein. The profile shows 480,000 or so distinct CDR3 sequences, 8% to 11% of them singletons. This material consisted of PBMCs, taken before TCRalphabeta/CD19-depleted stem cell transplant. The receptor was derived from a child aged 2 to 10 with inherited bone marrow failure, due to receive a stem cell transplant. The chain employs TRBV5-4 and TRBJ2-3; possibly TRBD2 for D (6 bases). CDR3 protein: CASSRGDGRTDTQYF. As DNA, the CDR3 is TGTGCCAGCAGCCGCGGGGACGGACGCACAGATACGCAGTATTTT.